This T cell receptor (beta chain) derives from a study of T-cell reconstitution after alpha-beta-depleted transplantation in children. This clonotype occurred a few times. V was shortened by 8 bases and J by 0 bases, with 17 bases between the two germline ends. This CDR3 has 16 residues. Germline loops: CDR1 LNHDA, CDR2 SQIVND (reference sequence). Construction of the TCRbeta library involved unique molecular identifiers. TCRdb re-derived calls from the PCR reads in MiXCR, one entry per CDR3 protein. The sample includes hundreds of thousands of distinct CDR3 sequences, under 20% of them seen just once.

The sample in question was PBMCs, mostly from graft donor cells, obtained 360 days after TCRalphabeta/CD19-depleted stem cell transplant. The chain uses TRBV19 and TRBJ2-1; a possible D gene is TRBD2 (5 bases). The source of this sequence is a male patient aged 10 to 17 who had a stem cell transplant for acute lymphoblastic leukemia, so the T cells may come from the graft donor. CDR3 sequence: CASRFASGGSYNEQFF. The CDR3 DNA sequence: TGTGCCAGTCGATTCGCCTCCGGAGGCTCCTACAATGAGCAGTTCTTC.